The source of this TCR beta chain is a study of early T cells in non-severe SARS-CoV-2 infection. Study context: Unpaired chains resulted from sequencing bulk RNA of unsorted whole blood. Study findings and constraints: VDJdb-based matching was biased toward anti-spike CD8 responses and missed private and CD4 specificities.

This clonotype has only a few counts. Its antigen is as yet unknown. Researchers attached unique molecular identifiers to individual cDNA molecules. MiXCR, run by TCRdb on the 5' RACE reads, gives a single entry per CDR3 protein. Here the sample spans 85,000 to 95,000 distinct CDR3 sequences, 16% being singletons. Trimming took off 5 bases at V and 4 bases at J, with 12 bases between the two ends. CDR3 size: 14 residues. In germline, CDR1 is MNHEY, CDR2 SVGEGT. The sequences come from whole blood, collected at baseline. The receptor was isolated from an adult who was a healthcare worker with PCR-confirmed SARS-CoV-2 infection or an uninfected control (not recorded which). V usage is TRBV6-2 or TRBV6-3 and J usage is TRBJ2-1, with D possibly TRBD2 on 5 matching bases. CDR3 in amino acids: CASSSGLEYNEQFF. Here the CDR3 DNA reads TGTGCCAGCAGTAGTGGACTGGAGTACAATGAGCAGTTCTTC.